Following are 3 T cell receptor beta chains from one sample sequenced in a study of early T cells in non-severe SARS-CoV-2 infection. TCRdb used MiXCR to reprocess the 5' RACE reads, holding one entry per CDR3 protein. The sample has about 61,000 distinct CDR3 sequences; about 12% are singletons. This specimen was whole blood, taken at baseline. The receptors derive from an adult who was a healthcare worker with PCR-confirmed SARS-CoV-2 infection or an uninfected control (not recorded which). The donor label of this sample is uncertain.

V and J are TRBV19 and TRBJ2-3, with D possibly TRBD2 on 5 matching bases. V lost 5 bases, J lost 4 bases, and 22 bases lay in between. The CDR3 has 17 amino acids. Germline V gives CDR1 LNHDA, CDR2 SQIVND (reference sequence). CDR3 in DNA: TGTGCCAGTAGTTCTCGAAGCGGAGCTGCAGATCCAGATACGCAGTATTTT. Translation gives CASSSRSGAADPDTQYF.

The chain uses TRBV6-5 and TRBJ1-2, with 9 bases identical to TRBD1. This CDR3 region has 15 residues. Unmatched junction bases numbered 10, after V lost 7 bases and J lost 4 bases. Germline assignment: CDR1 MNHEY and CDR2 SVGAGI. CDR3 DNA sequence: TGTGCCAGCACGCCCGCCGGGACAGGGATCTATGGCTACACCTTC. It encodes CASTPAGTGIYGYTF.

In its sample, this clonotype was seen a few times. At one end the junction does not follow the germline gene, possibly because of a read error. J is TRBJ1-1 and V is TRBV6-1; 7 bases are shared with TRBD1. CDR3 length equals 16 residues. Germline assignment: CDR1 MNHNS and CDR2 SASEGT. This chain's CDR3 is CASSEGLDRANTEVFF. CDR3 coding DNA: TGTGCCAGCAGTGAAGGACTTGACAGGGCGAACACTGAAGTTTTCTTT.